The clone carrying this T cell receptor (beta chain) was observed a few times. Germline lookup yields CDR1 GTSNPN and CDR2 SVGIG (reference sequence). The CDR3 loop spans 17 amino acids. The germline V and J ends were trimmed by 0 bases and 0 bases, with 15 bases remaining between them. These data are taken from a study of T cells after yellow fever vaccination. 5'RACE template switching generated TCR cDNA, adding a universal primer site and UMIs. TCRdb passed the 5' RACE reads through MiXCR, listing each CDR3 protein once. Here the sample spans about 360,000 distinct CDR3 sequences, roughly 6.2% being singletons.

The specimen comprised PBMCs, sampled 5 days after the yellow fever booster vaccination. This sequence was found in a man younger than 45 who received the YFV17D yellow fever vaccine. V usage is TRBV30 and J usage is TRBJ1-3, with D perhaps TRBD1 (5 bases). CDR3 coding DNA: TGTGCCTGGAGTGTACCCCGTTCAGGGATCTCTGGAAACACCATATATTTT. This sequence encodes CAWSVPRSGISGNTIYF.